Sequencing of this TCR beta chain was carried out in a study of T cells in localized non-small cell lung cancer. Profiled with immunoSEQ multiplex PCR; TCRdb holds only in-frame clones, not every one. Of about 41,000 clones listed, roughly four fifths are singletons. This CDR3 is built from 15 residues. CDR1 and CDR2 from the germline V gene are SGHTS and YDEGEE. V dropped 4 bases and J dropped 1 base, with 14 bases sitting between them. Sequencing was performed on PBMCs, taken before any cancer treatment. The TCR comes from a man aged 35-69 years with stage II lung adenocarcinoma. This chain joins TRBV5-8 and TRBJ1-1; a possible D gene is TRBD1 (5 bases). Here the CDR3 reads CASSPGGPRNTEAFF. The CDR3 nucleotides are TGTGCCAGCAGCCCGGGGGGACCCAGGAACACTGAAGCTTTCTTT. The variable domain in full, with the rest retrieved from reference TRBV5-8 and TRBJ1-1, is EAGVTQSPTHLIKTRGQQATLRCSPISGHTSVYWYQQALGLGLQFLLWYDEGEERNRGNFPPRFSGRQFPNYSSELNVNALELEDSALYLCASSPGGPRNTEAFFGQGTRLTVV.